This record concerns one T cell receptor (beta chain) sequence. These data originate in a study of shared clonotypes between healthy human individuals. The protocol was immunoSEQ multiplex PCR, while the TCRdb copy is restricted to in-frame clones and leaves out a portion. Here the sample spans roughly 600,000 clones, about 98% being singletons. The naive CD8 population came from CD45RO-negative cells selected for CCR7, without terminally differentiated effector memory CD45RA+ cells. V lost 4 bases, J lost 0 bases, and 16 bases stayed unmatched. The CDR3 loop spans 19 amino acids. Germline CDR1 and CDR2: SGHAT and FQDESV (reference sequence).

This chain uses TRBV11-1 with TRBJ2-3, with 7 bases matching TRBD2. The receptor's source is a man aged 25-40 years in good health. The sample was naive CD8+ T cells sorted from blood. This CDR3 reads CASSSPGRVRDPSTDTQYF. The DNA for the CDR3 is TGTGCCAGCAGCTCTCCAGGGAGGGTCAGGGACCCAAGCACAGATACGCAGTATTTT.